These 20 T cell receptor beta chains were all obtained from the same sample, sequenced in a study of cytomegalovirus exposure and HLA in healthy donors. Assay used: immunoSEQ multiplex PCR; TCRdb lists only in-frame clones, some missing. The sample carries 300,000 to 450,000 clones, about nine tenths recorded once. Sequenced input: PBMCs. The receptors here all came from a woman under 30 in good health and CMV-seronegative.

The chain recombines TRBV29-1 with TRBJ1-1; maybe TRBD1 (6 bases). Germline CDR1 is SQVTM and CDR2 is ANQGSEA. Trimming shortened V by 4 bases and J by 6 bases, and 9 bases separated the two germline ends. The CDR3 has 11 amino acids. CDR3 protein: CSVAGAAEAFF. The DNA of the CDR3 is TGCAGCGTTGCAGGGGCTGCTGAAGCTTTCTTT.

The chain carries TRBV29-1 and TRBJ2-5; TRBD1 agrees at 10 bases. Trimming took 4 bases from V and 4 from J; bases not matched to a gene: 0. The CDR3 runs 12 residues. CDR1 and CDR2 from the germline V gene are SQVTM and ANQGSEA. CDR3 amino acids: CSVGDRGETQYF. The CDR3 nucleotides are TGCAGCGTTGGGGACAGGGGAGAGACCCAGTACTTC.

This clone has more than one count but fewer than ten. The rearrangement links TRBV5-1 to TRBJ1-1; D is undetermined. Germline lookup yields CDR1 SGHRS and CDR2 YFSETQ. The CDR3 has 13 amino acids. Deletions cut 5 bases from V and 4 bases from J, with 12 bases between. CDR3 in DNA: TGCGCCAGCAGACCGCCCCTACCCACTGAAGCTTTCTTT. It yields the protein CASRPPLPTEAFF.

The count of this clone is one. The V gene is TRBV30, the J gene TRBJ1-3; D is unresolved. The CDR3 sequence is 12 residues long. Trimming left V 4 bases short and J 2 bases short, with 6 bases between. In germline, CDR1 is GTSNPN, CDR2 SVGIG (reference sequence). The CDR3 region is CAWTRAGNTIYF. As DNA, the CDR3 is TGTGCCTGGACCCGGGCTGGAAACACCATATATTTT.

This sequence joins TRBV7-2 and TRBJ1-2, with D perhaps TRBD1 (6 bases). The V and J ends lost 0 bases and 2 bases respectively, with 13 bases between them. There are 16 residues in the CDR3. CDR1 and CDR2 from the germline V gene are SGHTA and FQGNSA. DNA for the CDR3: TGTGCCAGCAGCTTAGCACCGGGGGGCGGGAACTATGGCTACACCTTC. This translates into CASSLAPGGGNYGYTF.

This chain connects TRBV30 to TRBJ1-1; D ambiguous. This CDR3 is built from 13 residues. Germline CDR1 is GTSNPN and CDR2 is SVGIG (reference sequence). The V and J ends lost 2 bases and 0 bases respectively, with 7 bases between them. The CDR3 here is CAWSLQMNTEAFF. The CDR3, as DNA: TGTGCCTGGAGTCTACAGATGAACACTGAAGCTTTCTTT.

The chain couples TRBV5-6 to TRBJ1-1; D gene unclear. Trimming took off 0 bases at V and 0 bases at J, with 12 bases between the two ends. Germline CDR1 and CDR2: SGHDT and YYEEEE. There are 16 residues in the CDR3. CDR3 sequence reads: CASSLAGSAMNTEAFF. The CDR3 DNA sequence: TGTGCCAGCAGCTTGGCGGGGTCAGCGATGAACACTGAAGCTTTCTTT.

The rearrangement uses TRBV19 and TRBJ2-3; 10 nucleotides agree with TRBD1. CDR3 length: 16 amino acids. Germline values: CDR1 LNHDA, CDR2 SQIVND (reference sequence). J gave up 4 bases and V 3 bases, and 7 bases lay outside the gene matches. The CDR3 DNA sequence: TGTGCCAGTAGTATTCCCGCCGGACAGGGGGCAGATACGCAGTATTTT. Translating gives CASSIPAGQGADTQYF.

The CDR3 DNA reads TGTGCCTGGAGGCCTCCGGACAGGACCAAGGAGCAGTACTTC. Translation: CAWRPPDRTKEQYF. The rearrangement uses TRBV30 and TRBJ2-7, with 7 positions matching TRBD1. CDR3 length: 14 amino acids. In germline, CDR1 is GTSNPN, CDR2 SVGIG (reference sequence). Trimming cost V 3 bases and J 7 bases; bases outside gene matches: 12.

V is TRBV6-1 and J is TRBJ2-2; D gene unclear. CDR3 length: 14 residues. The V end was cut by 3 bases, the J end by 0 bases, with 5 bases between. In germline, CDR1 is MNHNS, CDR2 SASEGT. The CDR3 DNA reads as TGTGCCAGCAGTGAGCAGGCGAACACCGGGGAGCTGTTTTTT. It yields the protein CASSEQANTGELFF.

The V call is TRBV28, the J call TRBJ2-2; D unresolved. Germline V gene lookup returns CDR1 MDHEN and CDR2 SYDVKM. V lost 6 bases and J 4 bases, leaving 15 bases between the germline ends. This CDR3 is 15 amino acids long. The CDR3 DNA reads TGTGCCAGCAGCTCAGGAAGATTGAGCACCGGGGAGCTGTTTTTT. It encodes CASSSGRLSTGELFF.

There are a few counts of this clone. This rearrangement joins TRBV4-1 to TRBJ1-1, with 7 bases that match TRBD1. Germline V lookup: CDR1 MGHRA, CDR2 YSYEKL. The CDR3 has 13 amino acids. The V segment lost 5 bases and the J segment 4 bases; nucleotides outside the gene matches: 4. CDR3 DNA sequence: TGCGCCAGCAGCGACAGGGCGGGCACTGAAGCTTTCTTT. This translates into CASSDRAGTEAFF.

The V gene is TRBV7-9, the J gene TRBJ2-7, with 7 nucleotides matching TRBD1. With V trimmed by 3 bases and J by 2 bases, 7 bases remained unmatched. This CDR3 is 15 amino acids long. Germline assignment: CDR1 SEHNR and CDR2 FQNEAQ (reference sequence). CDR3 residues: CASSFTGASTYEQYF. The CDR3, as DNA: TGTGCCAGCAGCTTTACAGGGGCCTCTACCTACGAGCAGTACTTC.

The J gene is TRBJ1-4, the V gene TRBV15, with D hard to call. The CDR3 extends over 14 amino acids. The germline gives CDR1 LNHNV, CDR2 YYDKDF (reference sequence). V was clipped by 0 bases and J by 6 bases, with 8 bases between them. This CDR3 is CATSRDLTDEKLFF. DNA of the CDR3: TGTGCCACCAGCAGAGATTTAACGGATGAAAAACTGTTTTTT.

This chain joins TRBV5-1 and TRBJ2-3; no reliable D call. Germline values: CDR1 SGHRS, CDR2 YFSETQ. The CDR3 runs 13 residues. The V end lost 1 base, the J end lost 4 bases, and 7 bases lay between the germline ends. This chain's CDR3 is CASSLQVADTQYF. The CDR3 DNA reads as TGCGCCAGCAGCTTGCAGGTGGCAGATACGCAGTATTTT.

This chain uses TRBV7-9 with TRBJ2-1, with 9 bases fitting TRBD1. This CDR3 is 14 amino acids long. V trimming: 6 bases; J trimming: 8 bases; junction bases outside the gene matches: 8. CDR1 is SEHNR, CDR2 FQNEAQ, per germline (reference sequence). CDR3 in amino acids: CASSSGQGRDEQFF. In DNA, the CDR3 is TGTGCCAGCAGTTCAGGACAGGGGCGGGATGAGCAGTTCTTC. Drawing the rest from reference TRBV7-9 and TRBJ2-1, the complete variable domain is DTGVSQNPRHKITKRGQNVTFRCDPISEHNRLYWYRQTLGQGPEFLTYFQNEAQLEKSRLLSDRFSAERPKGSFSTLEIQRTEQGDSAMYLCASSSGQGRDEQFFGPGTRLTVL.

The V call is TRBV19, the J call TRBJ2-1, with 10 positions matching TRBD1. V shed 3 bases, J shed 7 bases, and the junction held 6 bases outside the gene matches. The germline V gene has CDR1 LNHDA and CDR2 SQIVND (reference sequence). The CDR3 runs 15 residues. CDR3 sequence (DNA): TGTGCCAGTAGTATTACGGACAGGGGGGGGAATGAGCAGTTCTTC. It yields the protein CASSITDRGGNEQFF. Drawing the rest from reference TRBV19 and TRBJ2-1, the complete variable domain is DGGITQSPKYLFRKEGQNVTLSCEQNLNHDAMYWYRQDPGQGLRLIYYSQIVNDFQKGDIAEGYSVSREKKESFPLTVTSAQKNPTAFYLCASSITDRGGNEQFFGPGTRLTVL.

The gene calls are TRBV5-1 and TRBJ1-1; 7 nucleotides line up with TRBD1. The ends lost 3 bases at V and 1 base at J; junction bases unmatched: 3. There are 14 residues in the CDR3. Germline V lookup: CDR1 SGHRS, CDR2 YFSETQ. The CDR3 spells CASSWRQGNTEAFF. The CDR3 DNA follows: TGCGCCAGCAGCTGGCGACAGGGGAACACTGAAGCTTTCTTT.

The chain carries TRBV9 and TRBJ1-5, with a tentative D call TRBD1 (6 bases). The V end was cut by 4 bases, the J end by 1 base, with 12 bases between. CDR3 length: 15 amino acids. Germline values: CDR1 SGDLS, CDR2 YYNGEE. The CDR3, as DNA: TGTGCCAGCAGCCCCGGACAGATAAGCAATCAGCCCCAGCATTTT. This encodes CASSPGQISNQPQHF.

The rearrangement joins TRBV6-4 to TRBJ2-7; no firm D call. Trimming removed 6 bases at V and 6 bases at J, with 15 bases between. The CDR3 has 13 amino acids. Looked up from germline, CDR1 is MRHNA and CDR2 is SNTAGT. CDR3 DNA: TGTGCCAGCAGCGAGAACCGGGTTAGCGAGCAGTACTTC. Protein: CASSENRVSEQYF.